The rows below give T cell receptor beta chains drawn from one sample of a study of response to subunit inactivated influenza vaccine. Each CDR3 protein is one row after TCRdb ran MiXCR on the RT-PCR reads. The top ten hold over 10% of the sample, which has roughly 150,000 distinct CDR3 sequences, approximately 10% seen once. The sample consisted of non-naive T cells sorted from PBMCs, taken 40 to 50 days after vaccination. The receptors come from a man aged 45-65 years who received an inactivated influenza vaccine. The CDR3 runs from the conserved cysteine through the conserved F or W.

>TRBV10-3|TRBJ2-7
CAISESNYEQYF
>TRBV9|TRBJ2-1
CASRQGGGLSNEQFF
>TRBV11-2|TRBJ2-5
CASSTVDYSETQYF
>TRBV28|TRBJ2-6
CASRGGANVLTF
>TRBV6-2/TRBV6-3|TRBJ2-1
CASSRSSGRAYNEQFF
>TRBV2|TRBJ1-1
CASSVIGGSGAFF
>TRBV20-1|TRBJ2-5
CSASLAGGVTQYF
>TRBV20-1|TRBJ2-7
CSARGSSGGYEQYF
>TRBV7-8|TRBJ1-1
CASSLGSFVEAFF
>TRBV5-1|TRBJ2-3
CATGRESTDTQYF
>TRBV5-1|TRBJ2-7
CASSLIQGPYEQYF
>TRBV20-1|TRBJ1-2
CSAATGGNYGYTF
>TRBV28|TRBJ1-2
CASSFVGAFGYTF
>TRBV4-2|TRBJ2-7
CASSQDLVAGPHEQYF
>TRBV23-1|TRBJ2-5
CASSLPAGGPRETQYF
>TRBV16|TRBJ1-2
CASSQSSGGYTF
>TRBV29-1|TRBJ1-3
CSVGGLERDRSGNTIYF
>TRBV7-8|TRBJ1-5
CASSPGFVGQGYQPQHF
>TRBV6-1|TRBJ2-5
CASRDNLKTQYF
>TRBV5-1|TRBJ2-5
CASSLDPGLAGETQYF
>TRBV20-1|TRBJ2-6
CSANSGANVLTF
>TRBV24-1|TRBJ2-3
CATSDVRGTSTDTQYF
>TRBV12-3/TRBV12-4|TRBJ1-6
CASSPQGWNSPLHF
>TRBV27|TRBJ2-4
CASSLRGGEAKNIQYF
>TRBV7-9|TRBJ1-4
CASNPGGEKLFF
>TRBV7-2|TRBJ2-1
CASSLAGLGHRGEQFF
>TRBV20-1|TRBJ2-3
CSASWASTDTQYF
>TRBV28|TRBJ1-5
CASSLLSSNQPQHF
>TRBV4-1|TRBJ2-3
CASSHTGDSTDTQYF
>TRBV5-6|TRBJ1-5
CASSLRDQPQHF
>TRBV7-8|TRBJ2-7
CASSPRDRVGYEQYF
>TRBV27|TRBJ1-5
CASRMQGGGNQPQHF